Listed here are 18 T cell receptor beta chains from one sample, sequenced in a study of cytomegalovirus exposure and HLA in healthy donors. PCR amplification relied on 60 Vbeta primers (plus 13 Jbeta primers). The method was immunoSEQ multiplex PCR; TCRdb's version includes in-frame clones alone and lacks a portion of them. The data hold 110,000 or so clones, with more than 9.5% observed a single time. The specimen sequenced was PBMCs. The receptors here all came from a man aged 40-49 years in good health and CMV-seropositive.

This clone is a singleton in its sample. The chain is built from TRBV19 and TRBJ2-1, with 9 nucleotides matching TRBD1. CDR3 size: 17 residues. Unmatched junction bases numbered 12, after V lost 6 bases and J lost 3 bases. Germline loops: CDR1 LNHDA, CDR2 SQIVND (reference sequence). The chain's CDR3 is CASSIRGLDRGYNEQFF. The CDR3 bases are TGTGCCAGTAGCATTAGGGGTTTGGACAGGGGCTACAATGAGCAGTTCTTC.

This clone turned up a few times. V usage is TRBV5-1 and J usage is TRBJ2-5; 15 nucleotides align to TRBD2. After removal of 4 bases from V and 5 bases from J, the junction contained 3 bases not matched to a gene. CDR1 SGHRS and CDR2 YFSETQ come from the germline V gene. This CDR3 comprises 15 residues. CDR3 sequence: CASSGGLAGGETQYF. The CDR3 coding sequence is TGCGCCAGCAGCGGTGGACTAGCGGGAGGGGAGACCCAGTACTTC.

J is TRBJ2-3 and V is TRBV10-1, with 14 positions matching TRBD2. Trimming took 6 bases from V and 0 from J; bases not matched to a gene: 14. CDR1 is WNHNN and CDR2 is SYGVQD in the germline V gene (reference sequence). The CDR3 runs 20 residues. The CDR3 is CASSPGTSGRGIPSTDTQYF. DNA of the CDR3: TGCGCCAGCAGCCCCGGGACTAGCGGGAGAGGAATACCTAGCACAGATACGCAGTATTTT.

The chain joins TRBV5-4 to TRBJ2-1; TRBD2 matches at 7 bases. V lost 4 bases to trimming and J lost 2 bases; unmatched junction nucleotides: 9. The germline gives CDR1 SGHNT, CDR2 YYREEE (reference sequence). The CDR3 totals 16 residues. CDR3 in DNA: TGTGCCAGCAGCACGGTGGGCGGGAGTGCCTACAATGAGCAGTTCTTC. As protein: CASSTVGGSAYNEQFF.

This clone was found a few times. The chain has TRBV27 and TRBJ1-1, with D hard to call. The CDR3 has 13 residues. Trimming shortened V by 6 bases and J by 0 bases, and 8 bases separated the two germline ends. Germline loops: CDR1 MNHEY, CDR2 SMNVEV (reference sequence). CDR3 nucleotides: TGTGCCAGCAGCCGACATCTGAACACTGAAGCTTTCTTT. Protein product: CASSRHLNTEAFF.

The CDR3 nucleotides read TGTGCCAGCAGATCTAGCGGGACCTACGAGCAGTACTTC. Amino acid sequence: CASRSSGTYEQYF. V is TRBV28 and J is TRBJ2-7, with 9 bases that match TRBD2. The germline CDR1 and CDR2 sequences are MDHEN and SYDVKM. V shed 6 bases, J shed 2 bases, and the junction held 2 bases outside the gene matches. The CDR3 contains 13 residues.

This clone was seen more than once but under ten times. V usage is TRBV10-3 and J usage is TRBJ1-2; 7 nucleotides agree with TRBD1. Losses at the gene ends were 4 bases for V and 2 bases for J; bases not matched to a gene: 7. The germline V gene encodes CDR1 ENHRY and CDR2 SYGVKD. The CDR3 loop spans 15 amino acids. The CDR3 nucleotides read TGTGCCATCAGTGGCGAGGGGGCGTGGAACTATGGCTACACCTTC. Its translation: CAISGEGAWNYGYTF.

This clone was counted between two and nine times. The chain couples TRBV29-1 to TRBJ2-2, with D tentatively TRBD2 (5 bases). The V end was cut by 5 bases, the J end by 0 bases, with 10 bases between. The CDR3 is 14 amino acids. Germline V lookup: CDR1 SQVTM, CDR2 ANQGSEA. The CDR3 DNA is TGCAGCGTTAGAAGGACTCCGAACACCGGGGAGCTGTTTTTT. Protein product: CSVRRTPNTGELFF.

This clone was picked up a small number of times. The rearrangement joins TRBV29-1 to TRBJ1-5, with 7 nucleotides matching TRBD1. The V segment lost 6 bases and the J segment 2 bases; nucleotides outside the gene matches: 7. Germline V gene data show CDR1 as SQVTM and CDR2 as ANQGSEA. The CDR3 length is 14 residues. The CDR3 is CSVGQSSGNQPQHF. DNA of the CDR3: TGCAGCGTGGGACAGTCTTCTGGCAATCAGCCCCAGCATTTT.

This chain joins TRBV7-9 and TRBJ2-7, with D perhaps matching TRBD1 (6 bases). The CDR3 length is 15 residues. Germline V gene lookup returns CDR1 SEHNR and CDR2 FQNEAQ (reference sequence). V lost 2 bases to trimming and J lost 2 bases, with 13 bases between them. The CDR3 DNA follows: TGTGCCAGCAGCTTAAAGGTTGGACAGACCTACGAGCAGTACTTC. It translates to CASSLKVGQTYEQYF.

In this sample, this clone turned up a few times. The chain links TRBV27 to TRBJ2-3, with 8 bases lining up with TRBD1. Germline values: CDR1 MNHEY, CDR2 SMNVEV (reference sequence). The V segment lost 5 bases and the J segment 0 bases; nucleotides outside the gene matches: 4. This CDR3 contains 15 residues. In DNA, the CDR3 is TGTGCCAGCAGTAAGGACAGGGACAGCACAGATACGCAGTATTTT. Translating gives CASSKDRDSTDTQYF.

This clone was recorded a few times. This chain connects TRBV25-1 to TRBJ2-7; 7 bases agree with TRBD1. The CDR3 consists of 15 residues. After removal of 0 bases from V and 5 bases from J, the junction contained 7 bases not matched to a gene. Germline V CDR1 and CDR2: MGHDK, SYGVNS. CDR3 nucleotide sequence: TGTGCCAGCAGTGAATATTACGACAGGGAGAACGAGCAGTACTTC. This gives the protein CASSEYYDRENEQYF.

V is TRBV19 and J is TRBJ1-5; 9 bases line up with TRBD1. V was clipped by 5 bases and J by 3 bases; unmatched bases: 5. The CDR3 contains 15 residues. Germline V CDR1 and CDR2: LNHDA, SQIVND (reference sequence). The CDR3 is CASSSDRGFNQPQHF. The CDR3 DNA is TGTGCCAGTAGTTCTGACAGGGGGTTCAATCAGCCCCAGCATTTT.

The CDR3 region is CASSLGVGPKPQHF. In DNA, the CDR3 is TGTGCCAGCAGCTTAGGTGTGGGGCCCAAGCCCCAGCATTTT. J is TRBJ1-5 and V is TRBV7-2, with a weak D call TRBD1 (5 bases). V was shortened by 1 base and J by 8 bases, with 12 bases between the two germline ends. The germline V gene has CDR1 SGHTA and CDR2 FQGNSA. CDR3 length equals 14 residues.

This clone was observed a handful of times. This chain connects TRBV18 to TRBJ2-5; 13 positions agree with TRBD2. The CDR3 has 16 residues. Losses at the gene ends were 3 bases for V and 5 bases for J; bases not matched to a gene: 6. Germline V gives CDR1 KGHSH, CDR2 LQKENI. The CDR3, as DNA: TGTGCCAGCTCACCCTATGGACTAGCGGGAGCGGAGACCCAGTACTTC. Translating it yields CASSPYGLAGAETQYF.

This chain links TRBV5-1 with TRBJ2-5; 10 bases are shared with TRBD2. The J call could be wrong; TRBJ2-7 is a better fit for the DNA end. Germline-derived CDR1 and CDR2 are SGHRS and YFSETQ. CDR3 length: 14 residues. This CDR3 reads CASRGLAGVGEQYF. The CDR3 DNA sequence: TGCGCCAGCAGGGGGCTAGCGGGAGTTGGCGAGCAGTACTTC.

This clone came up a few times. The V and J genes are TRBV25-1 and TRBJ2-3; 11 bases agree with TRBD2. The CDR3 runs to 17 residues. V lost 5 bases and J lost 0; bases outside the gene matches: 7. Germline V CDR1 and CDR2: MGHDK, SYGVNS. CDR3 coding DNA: TGTGCCAGCAGTCGAACTAGCGGGAGTATCAGCACAGATACGCAGTATTTT. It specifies CASSRTSGSISTDTQYF.

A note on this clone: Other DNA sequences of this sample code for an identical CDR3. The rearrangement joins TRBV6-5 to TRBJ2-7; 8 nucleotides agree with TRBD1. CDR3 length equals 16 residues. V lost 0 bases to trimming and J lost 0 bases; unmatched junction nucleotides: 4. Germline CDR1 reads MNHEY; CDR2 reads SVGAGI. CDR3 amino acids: CASSYSGTGSSYEQYF. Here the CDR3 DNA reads TGTGCCAGCAGTTACTCTGGGACAGGAAGCTCCTACGAGCAGTACTTC.